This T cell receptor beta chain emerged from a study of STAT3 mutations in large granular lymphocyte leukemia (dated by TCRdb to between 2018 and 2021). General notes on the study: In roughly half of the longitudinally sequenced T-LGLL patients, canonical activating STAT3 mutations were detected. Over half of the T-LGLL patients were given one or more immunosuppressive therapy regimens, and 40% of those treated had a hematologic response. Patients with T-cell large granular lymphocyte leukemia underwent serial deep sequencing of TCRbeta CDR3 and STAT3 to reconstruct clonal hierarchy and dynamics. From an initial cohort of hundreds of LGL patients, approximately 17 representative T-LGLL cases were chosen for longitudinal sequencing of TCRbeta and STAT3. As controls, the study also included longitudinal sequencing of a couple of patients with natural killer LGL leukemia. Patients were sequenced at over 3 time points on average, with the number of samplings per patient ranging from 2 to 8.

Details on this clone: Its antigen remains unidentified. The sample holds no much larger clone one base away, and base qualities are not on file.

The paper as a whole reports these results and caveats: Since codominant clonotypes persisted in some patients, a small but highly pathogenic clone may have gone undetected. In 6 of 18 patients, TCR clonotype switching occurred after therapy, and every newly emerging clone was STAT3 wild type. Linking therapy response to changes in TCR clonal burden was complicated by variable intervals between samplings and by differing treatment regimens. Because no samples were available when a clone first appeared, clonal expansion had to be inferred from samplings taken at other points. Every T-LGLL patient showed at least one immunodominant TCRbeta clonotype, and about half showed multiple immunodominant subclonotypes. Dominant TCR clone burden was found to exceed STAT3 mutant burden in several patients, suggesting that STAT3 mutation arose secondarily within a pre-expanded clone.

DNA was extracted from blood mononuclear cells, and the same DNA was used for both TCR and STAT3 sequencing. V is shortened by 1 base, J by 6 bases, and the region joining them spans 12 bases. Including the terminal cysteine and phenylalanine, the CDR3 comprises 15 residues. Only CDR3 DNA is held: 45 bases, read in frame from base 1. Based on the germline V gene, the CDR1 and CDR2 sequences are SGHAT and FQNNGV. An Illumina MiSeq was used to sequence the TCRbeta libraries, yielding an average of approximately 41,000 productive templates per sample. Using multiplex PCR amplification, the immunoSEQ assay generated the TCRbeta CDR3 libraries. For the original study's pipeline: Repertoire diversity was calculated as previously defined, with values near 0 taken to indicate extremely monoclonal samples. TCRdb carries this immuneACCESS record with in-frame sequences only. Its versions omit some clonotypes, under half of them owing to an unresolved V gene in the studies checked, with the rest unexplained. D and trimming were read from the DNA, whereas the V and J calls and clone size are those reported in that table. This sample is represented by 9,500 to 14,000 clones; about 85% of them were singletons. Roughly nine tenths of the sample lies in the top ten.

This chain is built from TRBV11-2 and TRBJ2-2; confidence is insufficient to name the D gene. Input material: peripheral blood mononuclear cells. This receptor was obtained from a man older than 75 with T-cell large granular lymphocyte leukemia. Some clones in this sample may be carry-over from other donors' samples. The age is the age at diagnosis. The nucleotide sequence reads TGTGCCAGCAGCTTAGCCACTGGTACCGCCGGGGAGCTGTTTTTT. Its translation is CASSLATGTAGELFF.